These 19 T cell receptor beta chains originate from one sample sequenced in a study of OX40 agonist ivuxolimab in advanced cancers. The method was the immunoSEQ multiplex PCR assay. Drawn from immuneACCESS, this table holds only the in-frame rearrangements with V and J called that TCRdb kept. Clones are partly lost; checked studies trace under half to an unresolved V gene and leave the rest unexplained. The sample records about 85,000 clones, about 86% of which are singletons. The ten biggest clones cover 1.5% to 2.5% of the sample. The sequencing here drew on CD4+ or CD8+ T cells sorted from blood, taken in a trial of the OX40 agonist ivuxolimab. The receptors shown here come from an adult with an advanced solid tumor such as melanoma, head and neck, liver or kidney cancer.

This clone was seen just once. This chain connects TRBV6-5 to TRBJ2-3; 7 nucleotides line up with TRBD2. Trimming at V came to 2 bases and at J to 2 bases, leaving 7 bases not matched to a gene. There are 16 residues in the CDR3. Germline V gene lookup returns CDR1 MNHEY and CDR2 SVGAGI. DNA of the CDR3: TGTGCCAGCAGTTACAGACCAGCGGGGACCACAGATACGCAGTATTTT. Protein: CASSYRPAGTTDTQYF.

This chain joins TRBV11-3 and TRBJ2-3; no firm D call. The germline V gene encodes CDR1 SGHNT and CDR2 YENEEA. This CDR3 region has 13 residues. The germline V and J ends were trimmed by 4 bases and 2 bases, with 7 bases remaining between them. The CDR3 protein is CASSSGPTDTQYF. CDR3 in DNA: TGTGCCAGCAGCTCCGGGCCCACAGATACGCAGTATTTT.

The genes are TRBV5-5 and TRBJ1-1; a possible D gene is TRBD1 (5 bases). The CDR3 totals 14 residues. CDR1 is SGHKS, CDR2 YYEKEE, per germline (reference sequence). Trimming removed 1 base at V and 1 base at J, with 8 bases between. In DNA form, the CDR3 reads TGTGCCAGCAGCTTGCACAGGACGAACACTGAAGCTTTCTTT. Protein sequence: CASSLHRTNTEAFF. The full variable domain, completed using reference TRBV5-5 and TRBJ1-1, is DAGVTQSPTHLIKTRGQQVTLRCSPISGHKSVSWYQQVLGQGPQFIFQYYEKEERGRGNFPDRFSARQFPNYSSELNVNALLLGDSALYLCASSLHRTNTEAFFGQGTRLTVV.

The chain uses TRBV6-6 and TRBJ1-1, with TRBD1 matching 8 bases. With V trimmed by 0 bases and J by 7 bases, 10 bases remained unmatched. This CDR3 has 16 residues. Germline CDR1 is MNHNY and CDR2 is SVGAGI (reference sequence). CDR3: CASSYSMTQGVGEAFF. The CDR3, as DNA: TGTGCCAGCAGTTACTCGATGACACAGGGGGTGGGTGAAGCTTTCTTT.

The chain has TRBV4-3 and TRBJ1-1; TRBD1 matches 7 bases. The CDR3 length is 15 residues. With 0 bases clipped from V and 5 bases from J, the junction kept 6 bases outside the gene matches. The germline CDR1 and CDR2 sequences are LGHNA and YSLEER. CDR3 DNA sequence: TGCGCCAGCAGCCAAGAAGTCACAGGGGAAACTGAAGCTTTCTTT. Amino acids: CASSQEVTGETEAFF.

V is TRBV28 and J is TRBJ1-3, with a weak D call TRBD1 (5 bases). The CDR3 sequence is 13 residues long. Germline values: CDR1 MDHEN, CDR2 SYDVKM. Trimming pared 7 bases from V and 0 bases from J, leaving 7 bases between. CDR3 loop: CASIRGSGNTIYF. CDR3 nucleotide sequence: TGTGCCAGCATAAGGGGCTCTGGAAACACCATATATTTT.

This rearrangement joins TRBV18 to TRBJ1-2; TRBD1 matches at 9 bases. Germline assignment: CDR1 KGHSH and CDR2 LQKENI. J gave up 0 bases and V 5 bases, and 7 bases lay outside the gene matches. There are 16 residues in the CDR3. The CDR3 loop is CASSEGQGFANYGYTF. CDR3 nucleotide sequence: TGTGCCAGCTCAGAGGGACAGGGATTTGCTAACTATGGCTACACCTTC.

The gene calls are TRBV6-4 and TRBJ2-2; a possible D gene is TRBD1 (6 bases). CDR3 length: 13 amino acids. Germline loops: CDR1 MRHNA, CDR2 SNTAGT. V was clipped by 4 bases and J by 6 bases, with 9 bases between them. The CDR3 loop is CASSGPGAGELFF. The CDR3 bases are TGTGCCAGCAGTGGCCCAGGGGCCGGGGAGCTGTTTTTT.

The V call is TRBV6-1, the J call TRBJ2-7, with D perhaps matching TRBD2 (6 bases). Germline assignment: CDR1 MNHNS and CDR2 SASEGT. Trimming took off 5 bases at V and 6 bases at J, with 14 bases between the two ends. This CDR3 has 13 amino acids. CDR3 amino acids: CASSLNGGTEQYF. CDR3 nucleotides: TGTGCCAGCAGTCTAAACGGGGGAACCGAGCAGTACTTC.

This chain links TRBV6-1 with TRBJ2-5, with no clear D. The CDR3 sequence is 14 residues long. V lost 1 base and J lost 2, with 8 bases in between. The germline V gene encodes CDR1 MNHNS and CDR2 SASEGT. As DNA, the CDR3 is TGTGCCAGCAGTGAAGGAGGATCTCAAGAGACCCAGTACTTC. Amino acids: CASSEGGSQETQYF.

The CDR3 loop reads CASSLEFRETQYF. The CDR3 DNA reads TGCGCCAGCAGCTTGGAGTTTAGGGAGACCCAGTACTTC. This chain joins TRBV5-1 and TRBJ2-5; D gene unclear. This CDR3 has 13 amino acids. Germline CDR1 reads SGHRS; CDR2 reads YFSETQ. Trimming took off 0 bases at V and 5 bases at J, with 8 bases between the two ends.

The gene calls are TRBV2 and TRBJ1-5, with a weak D call TRBD1 (5 bases). The CDR3 has 14 amino acids. CDR1 SNHLY and CDR2 FYNNEI come from the germline V gene. Trimming stripped 4 bases from V and 4 bases from J, with 11 bases between. CDR3: CASSAQAMNQPQHF. In DNA, the CDR3 is TGTGCCAGCAGTGCACAGGCAATGAATCAGCCCCAGCATTTT.

The chain is built from TRBV7-9 and TRBJ2-7, with 10 bases identical to TRBD1. This CDR3 contains 15 residues. V shed 3 bases, J shed 5 bases, and the junction held 7 bases outside the gene matches. In germline, CDR1 is SEHNR, CDR2 FQNEAQ (reference sequence). In DNA form, the CDR3 reads TGTGCCAGCAGCTTCCGGGACAGGGGATTCGACGAGCAGTACTTC. It is translated as CASSFRDRGFDEQYF. Full variable domain (outside the CDR3, taken from reference TRBV7-9 and TRBJ2-7): DTGVSQNPRHKITKRGQNVTFRCDPISEHNRLYWYRQTLGQGPEFLTYFQNEAQLEKSRLLSDRFSAERPKGSFSTLEIQRTEQGDSAMYLCASSFRDRGFDEQYFGPGTRLTVT.

The V gene is TRBV6-1, the J gene TRBJ1-1; D may be TRBD1 (5 bases). Germline-derived CDR1 and CDR2 are MNHNS and SASEGT. V dropped 8 bases and J dropped 1 base, with 11 bases sitting between them. The CDR3 is 13 residues long. The CDR3: CASGALENTEAFF. The CDR3 coding sequence is TGTGCCAGCGGGGCACTCGAGAACACTGAAGCTTTCTTT.

This chain connects TRBV9 to TRBJ1-4; D is unresolved. The CDR3 length is 14 residues. Germline-derived CDR1 and CDR2 are SGDLS and YYNGEE. V lost 4 bases, J lost 0 bases, and 7 bases lay in between. The CDR3: CASSPDTTNEKLFF. CDR3 nucleotide sequence: TGTGCCAGCAGCCCAGATACAACTAATGAAAAACTGTTTTTT.

The chain has TRBV7-9 and TRBJ2-5; no reliable D call. Germline V gene sequence: CDR1 SEHNR, CDR2 FQNEAQ (reference sequence). V lost 5 bases and J lost 3, with 16 bases in between. CDR3 size: 15 residues. CDR3 bases: TGTGCCAGCAGCGCTACCGGGCCCAGAGAAGAGACCCAGTACTTC. Its translation is CASSATGPREETQYF.

The chain has TRBV10-3 and TRBJ1-4; no clear D gene. CDR1 ENHRY and CDR2 SYGVKD come from the germline V gene. The CDR3 consists of 13 residues. V was shortened by 0 bases and J by 10 bases, with 9 bases between the two germline ends. The CDR3 protein is CAISESVSAKLFF. CDR3 in DNA: TGTGCCATCAGTGAGTCAGTGTCGGCAAAACTGTTTTTT.

The chain couples TRBV21-1 to TRBJ1-1; the table's D gene call, TRBD1, was not cross checked with the DNA. TRBV21-1 is noted as a pseudogene. CDR3 length: 16 amino acids. The CDR3 DNA is TGTGCCAGCAGCAAAGTGGGCAGGGACAAAAACACTGAAGCTTTCTTT. Translated, it gives CASSKVGRDKNTEAFF.

J is TRBJ2-3 and V is TRBV19; D is unresolved. Trimming cost V 0 bases and J 4 bases, with 5 bases left between them. The CDR3 length is 13 residues. Germline CDR1 reads LNHDA; CDR2 reads SQIVND (reference sequence). The CDR3 bases are TGTGCCAGTAGTATAGACCGTTCAGATACGCAGTATTTT. This codes for CASSIDRSDTQYF. Full variable domain (missing parts from reference TRBV19 and TRBJ2-3): DGGITQSPKYLFRKEGQNVTLSCEQNLNHDAMYWYRQDPGQGLRLIYYSQIVNDFQKGDIAEGYSVSREKKESFPLTVTSAQKNPTAFYLCASSIDRSDTQYFGPGTRLTVL.